This T cell receptor (beta chain) comes out of a study of cytotoxic CD8 clonotypes in ibrutinib-treated CLL. Study overall: Mean productive templates were around 260,000; mean productive rearrangements were 94,082. Overall study findings and caveats: Baseline-level clonality went beyond age-matched healthy donors and moved in step with circulating CD8+ T-cell counts. Samples were collected at differing times from sustained-remission and progressing patients.

Generated by immunoSEQ multiplex PCR, the TCRdb table keeps only in-frame clones and is missing some. The repertoire holds tens of thousands of clones, with 80% as singletons. Genomic DNA for TCR beta libraries, 2 to 2.5 micrograms, came from cryopreserved PBMCs. Note on this clone: What it recognizes is unknown.

The CDR3 has 15 amino acids. Germline V gives CDR1 MNHEY, CDR2 SMNVEV (reference sequence). J gave up 6 bases and V 6 bases, and 5 bases lay outside the gene matches. Specimen: PBMCs, collected at disease progression, from a patient treated with ibrutinib. The V gene is TRBV27, the J gene TRBJ2-2; 12 nucleotides agree with TRBD2. The receptor was derived from a human donor with chronic lymphocytic leukemia. CDR3 residues: CASSGLAGTSGELFF. The CDR3 nucleotides read TGTGCCAGCAGCGGACTAGCGGGAACGTCCGGGGAGCTGTTTTTT.